These T cell receptor beta chains were read from a single sample in a study of long-term antiretroviral therapy in people with HIV. Sequenced by immunoSEQ multiplex PCR; TCRdb stores in-frame clones only, minus some. Altogether fewer than 20,000 clones are present, about 78% being singletons, with the ten largest covering roughly 13%. The sample here was unsorted PBMCs, taken 0.3 years after starting antiretroviral therapy. The receptors were gathered from a woman between 50 and 59 years old with HIV. The CDR3 runs from the conserved cysteine through the conserved F or W. A D gene is named only where the DNA matches it firmly. Some rows have no size entry. The others give once, few or many, or a class for an expanded clone.

clone_size,v_call,d_call,j_call,cdr3_length,cdr3_nt,cdr3_aa
once,TRBV5-1,-,TRBJ1-1,15,TGCGCCAGCAGCCCGACTCTGAGCGGTGACACTGAAGCTTTCTTT,CASSPTLSGDTEAFF
-,TRBV9,TRBD2,TRBJ2-4,16,TGTGCCAGCAGCATGGGACTAGCGGGGGGTAAAAACATTCAGTACTTC,CASSMGLAGGKNIQYF
-,TRBV11-2,TRBD1,TRBJ1-2,14,TGTGCCAGCAGCCCCCGGGACAGACCCTATGGCTACACCTTC,CASSPRDRPYGYTF
-,TRBV30,-,TRBJ1-1,15,TGTGCCTGGAGTGTACGACAGACTCGGAACACTGAAGCTTTCTTT,CAWSVRQTRNTEAFF
-,TRBV19,TRBD2,TRBJ2-3,15,TGTGCCAGTAGTACCGGCGGAGGACTAGCGGGTACGCAGTATTTT,CASSTGGGLAGTQYF
-,TRBV4-2,TRBD2,TRBJ2-3,16,TGTGCCAGCAGCCCCCTCCAGCGGGGGATGACAGATACGCAGTATTTT,CASSPLQRGMTDTQYF
-,TRBV27,-,TRBJ1-2,13,TGTGCCAGCAGTTTAACGCCGACAGGCTCATACACCTTC,CASSLTPTGSYTF
-,TRBV7-9,-,TRBJ1-1,12,TGTGCCAGCAGCTTAGCAAAGGTTGAAGCTTTCTTT,CASSLAKVEAFF
once,TRBV15,TRBD2,TRBJ2-5,17,TGTGCCACCAGCGTCCGACTAGCGGGGATATACCAAGAGACCCAGTACTTC,CATSVRLAGIYQETQYF
-,TRBV29-1,TRBD1,TRBJ2-5,13,TGCAGCGTTGAGGGACAGGGTGAAGAGACCCAGTACTTC,CSVEGQGEETQYF
few,TRBV11-1,-,TRBJ1-1,14,TGTGCCAGCAGCCCCAGGGACATGAACACTGAAGCTTTCTTT,CASSPRDMNTEAFF
-,TRBV7-6,-,TRBJ1-5,15,TGTGCCAGCAGCTTAGAAACAGGGTTTAGTCAGCCCCAGCATTTT,CASSLETGFSQPQHF
few,TRBV2,TRBD2,TRBJ2-5,15,TGTGCCAGCTCACCGGGACTAGTGTTTGGGGAGACCCAGTACTTC,CASSPGLVFGETQYF
-,TRBV5-5,TRBD2,TRBJ2-1,14,TGTGCCAGCAGCACCAGTCTAGCGGGTAATGAGCAGTTCTTC,CASSTSLAGNEQFF
few,TRBV7-3,-,TRBJ2-3,15,TGTGCCAGCAGCCCTCTAGGTGGAGGCACAGATACGCAGTATTTT,CASSPLGGGTDTQYF
-,TRBV5-6,TRBD1,TRBJ1-2,17,TGTGCCAGCAGCTTACCAGGACAGGGCCTAGCCATCTATGGCTACACCTTC,CASSLPGQGLAIYGYTF
once,TRBV4-1,-,TRBJ2-6,15,TGCGCCAGCCGGGGAAACCCTTCTGGGGCCAACGTCCTGACTTTC,CASRGNPSGANVLTF
-,TRBV18,-,TRBJ1-1,14,TGTGCCAGCTCACCGGGTCTTGGGGGCACTGAAGCTTTCTTT,CASSPGLGGTEAFF
-,TRBV2,-,TRBJ1-5,11,TGTGCCAGTGGGTGGGATCAGCCCCAGCATTTT,CASGWDQPQHF
few,TRBV4-1,TRBD2,TRBJ2-3,15,TGCGCCAGCAGCCAAGACGGGGGGATCACAGATACGCAGTATTTT,CASSQDGGITDTQYF
-,TRBV5-6,-,TRBJ1-6,15,TGTGCCAGCAGCTTGAGGGGAATCCTTAATTCACCCCTCCACTTT,CASSLRGILNSPLHF
-,TRBV5-6,-,TRBJ1-1,15,TGTGCCAGCAGCTGGCCCCAGTCCCCGAGAAGGGAAGCTTTCTTT,CASSWPQSPRREAFF
-,TRBV12-5,-,TRBJ2-5,14,TGTGCTAGTGGGCCCGGGGCAGTGGGCGAGACCCAGTACTTC,CASGPGAVGETQYF
medium-sized,TRBV7-8,-,TRBJ2-1,13,TGTGCCAGCAGCTTCTCCAGGGGAAGTGAGCAGTTCTTC,CASSFSRGSEQFF
-,TRBV12-5,TRBD1,TRBJ1-5,18,TGTGCTAGTGGTCAATTCAGGACAGGGAGAGGGAGCAATCAGCCCCAGCATTTT,CASGQFRTGRGSNQPQHF
-,TRBV4-1,-,TRBJ1-5,16,TGCGCCAGCAGCCAAGTTCTCCGGGACACACATCAGCCCCAGCATTTT,CASSQVLRDTHQPQHF
-,TRBV5-1,-,TRBJ2-3,14,TGCGCCAGCAGCTTGGCCGGGAGCACAGATACGCAGTATTTT,CASSLAGSTDTQYF
-,TRBV7-9,-,TRBJ2-3,15,TGTGCCAGCACCCCCCCGGGGCTCCGCACAGATACGCAGTATTTT,CASTPPGLRTDTQYF
-,TRBV19,-,TRBJ1-1,13,TGTGCCAGTAGTATCTGGTCGAACACTGAAGCTTTCTTT,CASSIWSNTEAFF
-,TRBV28,-,TRBJ2-3,14,TGTGCCAGCAGCCCCCCATACGACCCAGATACGCAGTATTTT,CASSPPYDPDTQYF
-,TRBV11-3,TRBD1,TRBJ2-2,15,TGTGCCAGCAGCGCGGGACAGGGGGCGACCGGGGAGCTGTTTTTT,CASSAGQGATGELFF
few,TRBV28,-,TRBJ2-1,17,TGTGCCAGCAGTTCCCGGGGGGCGCTTATTCCCTACAATGAGCAGTTCTTC,CASSSRGALIPYNEQFF
-,TRBV19,TRBD1,TRBJ2-5,14,TGTGCCAGTAGTCCTTGGACAGGGGGCGAGACCCAGTACTTC,CASSPWTGGETQYF
few,TRBV27,-,TRBJ1-2,11,TGTGCCAGCAGGGACGGAGGAGGCTACACCTTC,CASRDGGGYTF
-,TRBV19,TRBD1,TRBJ2-1,13,TGTGCCAGTAGACCGGACAGGGGAAGCGAGCAGTTCTTC,CASRPDRGSEQFF
-,TRBV5-1,TRBD1,TRBJ1-1,14,TGCGCCAGCAGCCTGGGGACAGAGGGGACTGAAGCTTTCTTT,CASSLGTEGTEAFF
-,TRBV14,TRBD1,TRBJ1-2,15,TGTGCCAGCAGCCGGACAGGGGGGAGAGGCTATGGCTACACCTTC,CASSRTGGRGYGYTF
-,TRBV5-1,TRBD2,TRBJ2-3,15,TGCGCCAGCAGCCGGGGGGGCGGGGACACAGATACGCAGTATTTT,CASSRGGGDTDTQYF
-,TRBV27,-,TRBJ1-1,15,TGTGCCAGCAGTATAACCCCCGGGGGTTTCACTGAAGCTTTCTTT,CASSITPGGFTEAFF